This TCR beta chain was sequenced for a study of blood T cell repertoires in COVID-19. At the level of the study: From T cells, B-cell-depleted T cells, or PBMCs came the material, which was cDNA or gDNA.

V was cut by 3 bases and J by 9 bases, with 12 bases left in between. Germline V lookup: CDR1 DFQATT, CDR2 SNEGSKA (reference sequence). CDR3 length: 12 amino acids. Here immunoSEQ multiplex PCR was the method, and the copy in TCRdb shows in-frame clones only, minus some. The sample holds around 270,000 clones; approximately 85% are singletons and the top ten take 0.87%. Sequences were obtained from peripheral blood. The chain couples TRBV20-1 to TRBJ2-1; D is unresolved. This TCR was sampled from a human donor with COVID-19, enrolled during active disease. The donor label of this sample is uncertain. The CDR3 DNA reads TGCAGTGCTAGTTCAGTGTCGGGTGAGCAGTTCTTC. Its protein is CSASSVSGEQFF.